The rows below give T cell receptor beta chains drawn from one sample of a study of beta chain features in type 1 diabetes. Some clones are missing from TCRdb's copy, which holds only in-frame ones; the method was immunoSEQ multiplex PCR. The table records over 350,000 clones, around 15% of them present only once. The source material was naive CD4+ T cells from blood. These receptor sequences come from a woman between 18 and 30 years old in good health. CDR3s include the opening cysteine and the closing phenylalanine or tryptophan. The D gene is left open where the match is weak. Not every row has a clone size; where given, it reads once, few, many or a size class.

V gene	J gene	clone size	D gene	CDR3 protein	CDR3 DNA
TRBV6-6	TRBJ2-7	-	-	CSSGRGTGEQYF	TGTAGCTCCGGTCGGGGGACTGGCGAGCAGTACTTC
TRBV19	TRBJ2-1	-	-	CASSIGPPAYNEQFF	TGTGCCAGTAGTATTGGTCCACCGGCCTACAATGAGCAGTTCTTC
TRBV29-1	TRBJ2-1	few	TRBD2	CSGFHSGREPREQFF	TGCAGCGGCTTTCATAGCGGGAGAGAACCTCGTGAGCAGTTCTTC
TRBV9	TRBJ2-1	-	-	CASSTLAGKGIEQFF	TGTGCCAGCAGTACCCTGGCGGGAAAAGGTATTGAGCAGTTCTTC
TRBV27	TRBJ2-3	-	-	CASRSGSTDTQYF	TGTGCCAGCAGGAGCGGTAGCACAGATACGCAGTATTTT
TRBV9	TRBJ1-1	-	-	CASSDDRLLSMNTEAFF	TGTGCCAGCAGCGACGACAGGCTCCTTTCAATGAACACTGAAGCTTTCTTT
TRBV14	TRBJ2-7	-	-	CASSQDARAGFYEQYF	TGTGCCAGCAGCCAAGATGCAAGGGCGGGGTTCTACGAGCAGTACTTC
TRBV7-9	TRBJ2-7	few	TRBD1	CASSSRTGRDEQYF	TGTGCCAGCAGCTCTCGGACAGGTCGCGACGAGCAGTACTTC
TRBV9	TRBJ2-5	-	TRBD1	CASSVGYRGLQETQYF	TGTGCCAGCAGCGTAGGTTACAGGGGGCTCCAGGAGACCCAGTACTTC
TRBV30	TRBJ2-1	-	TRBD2	CAWTSGGNLKQFF	TGTGCCTGGACTAGCGGTGGGAATCTCAAACAGTTCTTC
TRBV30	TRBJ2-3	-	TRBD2	CAGKDSGHTQYF	TGTGCCGGAAAAGATAGCGGGCATACGCAGTATTTT
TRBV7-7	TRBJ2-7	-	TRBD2	CASSPGLAGTYEQYF	TGTGCCAGCAGCCCAGGACTAGCGGGAACCTACGAGCAGTACTTC
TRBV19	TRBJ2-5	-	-	CARLLGRQETQYF	TGTGCCAGGCTCCTTGGCCGTCAAGAGACCCAGTACTTC
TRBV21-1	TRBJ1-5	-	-	CASSVDRGVSNQPQHF	TGTGCCAGCAGCGTCGACAGGGGGGTTAGCAATCAGCCCCAGCATTTT
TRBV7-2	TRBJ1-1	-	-	CASSLLRTEAFF	TGTGCCAGCAGCTTACTCCGGACTGAAGCTTTCTTT
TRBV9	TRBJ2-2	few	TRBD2	CASSHTSGTGELFF	TGTGCCAGCAGCCACACTAGCGGCACCGGGGAGCTGTTTTTT
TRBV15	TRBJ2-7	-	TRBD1	CATTFLGAGGGGEQYF	TGTGCCACCACCTTCCTAGGGGCAGGGGGCGGAGGGGAGCAGTACTTC
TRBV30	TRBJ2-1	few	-	CAWSVFGKVSYNEQFF	TGTGCCTGGAGTGTATTCGGGAAAGTGTCCTACAATGAGCAGTTCTTC
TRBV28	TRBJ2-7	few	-	CASSGYRAPYEQYF	TGTGCCAGCAGTGGGTACAGGGCCCCCTACGAGCAGTACTTC
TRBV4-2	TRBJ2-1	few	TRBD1	CASSSGQGAYNEQFF	TGTGCCAGCAGCTCGGGACAGGGGGCTTACAATGAGCAGTTCTTC
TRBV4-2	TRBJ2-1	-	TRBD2	CASSQQAGRPYNEQFF	TGTGCCAGCAGCCAACAAGCGGGGAGACCCTACAATGAGCAGTTCTTC
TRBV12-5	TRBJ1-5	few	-	CASGAGGNQPQHF	TGTGCTAGTGGGGCAGGGGGCAATCAGCCCCAGCATTTT
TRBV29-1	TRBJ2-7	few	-	CSVERTSGVNEQYF	TGCAGCGTTGAGAGGACATCGGGGGTCAACGAGCAGTACTTC
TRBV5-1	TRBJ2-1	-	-	CASSWGTSGEQFF	TGCGCCAGCAGCTGGGGGACATCGGGTGAGCAGTTCTTC